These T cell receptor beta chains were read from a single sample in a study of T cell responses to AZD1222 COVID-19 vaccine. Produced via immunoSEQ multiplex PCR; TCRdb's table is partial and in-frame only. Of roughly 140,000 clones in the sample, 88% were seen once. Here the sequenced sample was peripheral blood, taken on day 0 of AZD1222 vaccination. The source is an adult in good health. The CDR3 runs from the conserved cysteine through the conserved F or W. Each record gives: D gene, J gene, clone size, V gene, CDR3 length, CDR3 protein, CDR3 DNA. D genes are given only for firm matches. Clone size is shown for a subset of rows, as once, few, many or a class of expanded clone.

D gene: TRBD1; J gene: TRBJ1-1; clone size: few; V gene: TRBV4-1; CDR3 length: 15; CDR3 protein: CASSQGDRRNTEAFF; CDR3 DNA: TGCGCCAGCAGCCAAGGGGACAGAAGGAACACTGAAGCTTTCTTT
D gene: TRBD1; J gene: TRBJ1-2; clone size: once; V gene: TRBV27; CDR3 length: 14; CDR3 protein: CASSLSRTGYGYTF; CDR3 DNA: TGTGCCAGCAGTTTATCGAGGACAGGGTATGGCTACACCTTC
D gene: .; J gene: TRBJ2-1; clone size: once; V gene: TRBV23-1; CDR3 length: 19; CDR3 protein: CASSHPSPSGPVWWDEQFF; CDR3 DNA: TGCGCCAGCAGTCATCCCAGCCCCTCCGGCCCCGTTTGGTGGGATGAGCAGTTCTTC
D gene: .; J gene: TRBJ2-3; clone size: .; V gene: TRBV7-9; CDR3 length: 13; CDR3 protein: CASSLDLQATQYF; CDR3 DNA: TGTGCCAGCAGCTTAGATTTGCAGGCTACGCAGTATTTT
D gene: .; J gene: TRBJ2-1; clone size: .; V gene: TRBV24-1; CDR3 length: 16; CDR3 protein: CATSDSTGLNYNEQFF; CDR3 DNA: TGTGCCACCAGTGATTCGACAGGACTAAATTACAATGAGCAGTTCTTC
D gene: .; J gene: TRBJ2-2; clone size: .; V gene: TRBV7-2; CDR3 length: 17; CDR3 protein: CASNYPGGGGRTGELFF; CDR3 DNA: TGTGCCAGCAACTACCCAGGGGGCGGGGGACGCACCGGGGAGCTGTTTTTT
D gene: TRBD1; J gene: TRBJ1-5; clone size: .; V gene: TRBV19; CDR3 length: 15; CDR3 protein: CASSMEGTGPRPQHF; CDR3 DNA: TGTGCCAGTAGTATGGAGGGGACAGGCCCTCGGCCCCAGCATTTT
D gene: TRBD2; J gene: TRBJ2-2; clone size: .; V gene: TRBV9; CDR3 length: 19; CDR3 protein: CASSQPRTSGGARAGELFF; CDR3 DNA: TGTGCCAGCAGCCAGCCACGGACTAGCGGGGGGGCCAGGGCCGGGGAGCTGTTTTTT
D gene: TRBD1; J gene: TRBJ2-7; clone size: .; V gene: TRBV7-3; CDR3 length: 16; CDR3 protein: CASSLTGPGGDGEQYF; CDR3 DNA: TGTGCCAGCAGCTTAACAGGACCAGGGGGCGACGGGGAGCAGTACTTC
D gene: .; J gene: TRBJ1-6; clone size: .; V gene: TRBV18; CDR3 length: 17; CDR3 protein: CASSPRFGGANDSPLHF; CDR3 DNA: TGTGCCAGCTCACCCCGCTTCGGGGGGGCTAACGATTCACCCCTCCACTTT
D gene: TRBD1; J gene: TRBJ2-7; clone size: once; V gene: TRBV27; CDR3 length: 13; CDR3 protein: CASSRTGHHEQYF; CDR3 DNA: TGTGCCAGCAGCCGGACAGGTCACCACGAGCAGTACTTC
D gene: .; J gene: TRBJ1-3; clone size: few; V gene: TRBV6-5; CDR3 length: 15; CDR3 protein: CASVRGQQGGNTIYF; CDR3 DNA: TGTGCCAGTGTTAGGGGCCAACAAGGTGGAAACACCATATATTTT
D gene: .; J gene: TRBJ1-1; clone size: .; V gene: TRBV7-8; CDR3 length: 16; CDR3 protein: CASSLVAGTPVEGAFF; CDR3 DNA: TGTGCCAGCAGCTTAGTGGCCGGGACACCCGTTGAGGGAGCTTTCTTT
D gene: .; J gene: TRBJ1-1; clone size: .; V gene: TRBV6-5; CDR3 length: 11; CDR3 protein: CASPINTEAFF; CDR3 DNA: TGTGCCAGCCCAATCAACACTGAAGCTTTCTTT
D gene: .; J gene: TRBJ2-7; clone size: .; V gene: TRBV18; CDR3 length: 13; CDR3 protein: CASSAGSSYEQYF; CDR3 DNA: TGTGCCAGCTCAGCGGGAAGCTCCTACGAGCAGTACTTC
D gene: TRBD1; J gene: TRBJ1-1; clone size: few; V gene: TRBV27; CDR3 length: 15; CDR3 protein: CASSFGTGWNTEAFF; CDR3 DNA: TGTGCCAGCAGTTTTGGGACAGGGTGGAACACTGAAGCTTTCTTT
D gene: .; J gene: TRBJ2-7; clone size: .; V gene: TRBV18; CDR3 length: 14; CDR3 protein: CASSPPGSSYEQYF; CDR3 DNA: TGTGCCAGCTCCCCCCCGGGGAGCTCCTACGAGCAGTACTTC
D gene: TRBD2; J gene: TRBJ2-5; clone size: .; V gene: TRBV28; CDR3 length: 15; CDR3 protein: CASLRGGSSWETQYF; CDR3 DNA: TGTGCCAGCCTTCGGGGGGGATCGTCGTGGGAGACCCAGTACTTC
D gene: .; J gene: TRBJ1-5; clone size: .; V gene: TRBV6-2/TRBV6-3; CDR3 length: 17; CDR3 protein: CASSYSFEGVGVQPQHF; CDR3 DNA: TGTGCCAGCAGTTACTCCTTCGAGGGGGTGGGTGTTCAGCCCCAGCATTTT
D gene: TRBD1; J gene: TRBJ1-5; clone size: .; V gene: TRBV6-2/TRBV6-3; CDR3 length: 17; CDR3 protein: CASTPTGYTGGDQPQHF; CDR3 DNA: TGTGCCAGCACCCCGACGGGGTACACAGGGGGGGATCAGCCCCAGCATTTT
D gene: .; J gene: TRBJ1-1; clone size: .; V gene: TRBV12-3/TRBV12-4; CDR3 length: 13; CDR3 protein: CASSLGGTAEAFF; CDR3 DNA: TGTGCCAGCAGTCTAGGCGGTACAGCTGAAGCTTTCTTT
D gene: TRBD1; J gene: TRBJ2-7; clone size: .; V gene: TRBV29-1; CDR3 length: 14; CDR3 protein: CSVGDRGLSYEQYF; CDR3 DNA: TGCAGCGTTGGGGACAGGGGGCTCTCCTACGAGCAGTACTTC
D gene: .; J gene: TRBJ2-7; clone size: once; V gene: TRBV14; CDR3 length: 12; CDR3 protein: CASSPDLGEQYF; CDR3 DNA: TGTGCCAGCAGCCCCGACTTGGGCGAGCAGTACTTC
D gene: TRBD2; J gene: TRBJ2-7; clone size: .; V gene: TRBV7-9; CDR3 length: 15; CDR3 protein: CASSFASGGSYEQYF; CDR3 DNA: TGTGCCAGCAGCTTTGCTAGCGGGGGCTCCTACGAGCAGTACTTC
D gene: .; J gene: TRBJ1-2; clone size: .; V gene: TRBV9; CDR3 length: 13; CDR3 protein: CASSVDRNYGYTF; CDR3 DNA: TGTGCCAGCAGCGTAGATCGAAATTATGGCTACACCTTC
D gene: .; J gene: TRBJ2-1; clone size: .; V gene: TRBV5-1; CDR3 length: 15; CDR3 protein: CASSFGGSAYNEQFF; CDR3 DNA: TGCGCCAGCAGCTTTGGGGGGTCCGCCTACAATGAGCAGTTCTTC
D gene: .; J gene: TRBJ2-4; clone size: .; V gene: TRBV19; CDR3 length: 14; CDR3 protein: CASSPMIGRNIQYF; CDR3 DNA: TGTGCCAGTAGCCCCATGATAGGGAGGAACATTCAGTACTTC
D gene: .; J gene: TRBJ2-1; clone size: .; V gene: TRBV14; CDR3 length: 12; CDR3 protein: CASSLPLAPQFF; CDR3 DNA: TGTGCCAGCAGCCTGCCATTAGCGCCCCAGTTCTTC
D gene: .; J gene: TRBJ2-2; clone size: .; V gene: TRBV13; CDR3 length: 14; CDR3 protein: CASKLRGGTGELFF; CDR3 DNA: TGTGCCAGCAAACTGAGGGGAGGCACCGGGGAGCTGTTTTTT
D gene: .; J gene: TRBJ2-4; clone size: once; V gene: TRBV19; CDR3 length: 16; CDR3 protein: CASSIGQTITKNIQYF; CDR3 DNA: TGTGCCAGTAGTATTGGACAGACGATCACCAAAAACATTCAGTACTTC
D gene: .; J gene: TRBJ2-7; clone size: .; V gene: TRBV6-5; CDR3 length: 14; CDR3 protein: CASIADRSPYEQYF; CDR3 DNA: TGTGCCAGCATAGCTGACAGGTCACCTTACGAGCAGTACTTC
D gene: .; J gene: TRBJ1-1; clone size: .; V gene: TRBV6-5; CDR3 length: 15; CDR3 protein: CASSLQVLMNTEAFF; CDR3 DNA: TGTGCCAGCAGTCTCCAGGTGTTGATGAACACTGAAGCTTTCTTT
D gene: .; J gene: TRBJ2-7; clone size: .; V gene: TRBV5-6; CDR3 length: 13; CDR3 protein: CASSEWADFEQYF; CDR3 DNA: TGTGCCAGCAGCGAATGGGCGGATTTCGAGCAGTACTTC